This T cell receptor beta chain stems from a study of beta chain features in type 1 diabetes listed by TCRdb under 2018. Describing the broader study: Patients and healthy donors did not differ in mean age, gender distribution, total cell number or subset yield. A total of around 110,000,000 sorted cells were examined across all samples, and RNA yield correlated strongly with the number of cells per subset. In the study, recently diagnosed type 1 diabetes patients and matched healthy donors were compared on the TCRB repertoires of their sorted circulating CD4+ T cell subsets. Regulatory and stem cell-like memory subsets were isolated from only 8 patients and roughly eight healthy donors, whereas naive and central memory subsets came from all 30 or so donors.

The CDR3 runs 13 amino acids, cysteine and phenylalanine included. Left in the record is the CDR3 DNA by itself, 39 bases read in frame from the first base. Relative to germline, V is missing 7 bases and J is missing 6 bases, with 4 bases of the junction outside any gene match. CDR1 and CDR2 (SQVTM, ANQGSEA) derive from the germline V gene. Each donor gave one peripheral blood draw, roughly 110 mL on average, collected into heparinised tubes. Using a panel that included CD45RO, CCR7, CD25, CD127, CD95 and CD27, naive, central memory, regulatory and stem cell-like memory CD4+ T cells were sorted on a BD FACSAria II. All sorted populations exceeded 95% purity. Right away, PBMCs were isolated by Lymphoprep density gradient centrifugation and were stained directly, with no culture step. Samples were stained and sorted in pairs, with one healthy donor and one patient per experiment, so that batch effects were minimized.

About this clone: The target of this receptor is not known. No quality values exist for individual bases; no much larger clone is one base distant.

The entire isolated RNA was reverse transcribed using the High Capacity cDNA Reverse Transcription Kit, and thus expressed TCRB transcripts were sequenced. Deep immunoSEQ sequencing was performed on naive, central memory and regulatory T cell samples, with an average of about 4 million total reads per sample. After sorted cells were lysed in RLT buffer, RNA was extracted with DNase-treated RNeasy Micro or Mini kits, with the choice depending on cell number. Each cell subset was processed on its own to prevent cross-contamination, while patient and healthy donor samples were processed together. The immunoSEQ multiplex PCR was used to amplify TCRB sequences from cDNA, generating 87-bp fragments that spanned the CDR3 region. Sequencing of the amplicons was performed on the Illumina HiSeq platform. Turning to the authors' computational methods: Synthetic template baselines were used to correct PCR bias computationally, reads within Hamming distance 2 were collapsed, and singletons that could not be merged were discarded. Reads were aligned to IMGT to assign V, D and J genes, CDR3 length, and insertions or deletions at six rearrangement sites. Within each subset, clonotype counts were normalized to sorted cell number, and only after that were true diversity and Gini coefficients computed with the tcR R package. The overlap coefficient, calculated on TCRB nucleotide sequences, was used to measure repertoire sharing. Out-of-frame TCRB sequences from naive cells were analyzed to stand in for the pre-selection repertoire. TCRdb took over this immuneACCESS table, retaining in-frame rearrangements with V and J assigned. Such tables are incomplete; in checked studies, under half of the missing clones stem from an unresolved V gene, and the remainder is unexplained. That table furnishes V, J and clone size, whereas the DNA furnished D and trimming. This sample comprises 200,000 to 300,000 clones, over 20% of them detected only once. The ten largest clones take up 0.025% to 0.035% of the sample.

Results the study describes overall, beyond this receptor: Because cDNA was sequenced instead of genomic DNA, highly expressing activated cells could be over-represented, though the groups showed no difference in activation or CD3 levels. In all four CD4+ subsets, TCRB CDR3 length was moderately but significantly shorter in type 1 diabetes patients. Naive, central memory and regulatory TCRB repertoires appeared more similar among patients than among healthy donors. PCR may preferentially amplify shorter templates, but because patient and control samples were amplified and corrected together, any resulting skew would affect both groups equally. Because the HLA sub-analyses included only small numbers of individuals, any influence of HLA type on TCRB rearrangement was left unresolved. At VDJ recombination sites, patients with type 1 diabetes made fewer insertions and deleted more nucleotides, a pattern implying thymic rearrangement abnormalities.

Sequenced input: naive CD4+ T cells from blood. In light of the paper, this sample's cell subset or site label describes: true naive CD4+ T cells. The chain joins TRBV29-1 to TRBJ1-5, and 12 junctional nucleotides match TRBD1. The TCR sequence derives from a woman aged 40-49 years with type 1 diabetes. The CDR3 region has the sequence CSAGQGASQPQHF. The nucleotide sequence reads TGCAGCGCGGGACAGGGGGCTAGTCAGCCCCAGCATTTT.